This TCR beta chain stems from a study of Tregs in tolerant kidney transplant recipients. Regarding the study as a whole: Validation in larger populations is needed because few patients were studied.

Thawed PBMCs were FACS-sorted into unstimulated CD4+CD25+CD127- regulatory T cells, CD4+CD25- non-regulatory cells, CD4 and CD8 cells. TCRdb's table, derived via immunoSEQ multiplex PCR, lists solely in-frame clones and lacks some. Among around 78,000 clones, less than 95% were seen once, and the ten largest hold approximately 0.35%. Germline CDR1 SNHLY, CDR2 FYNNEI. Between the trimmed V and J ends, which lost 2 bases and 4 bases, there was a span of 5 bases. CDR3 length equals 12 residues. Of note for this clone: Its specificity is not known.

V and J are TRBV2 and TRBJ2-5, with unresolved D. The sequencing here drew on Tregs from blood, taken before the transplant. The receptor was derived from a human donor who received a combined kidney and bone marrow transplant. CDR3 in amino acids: CASSEQVETQYF. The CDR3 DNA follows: TGTGCCAGCAGTGAACAGGTAGAGACCCAGTACTTC.